This T cell receptor (beta chain) came from a study of blood T cell repertoires in COVID-19. Study overall: The analysed material was cDNA or gDNA that came from T cells, B-cell-depleted T cells, or PBMCs.

The CDR3 has 15 amino acids. J gave up 1 base and V 4 bases, and 5 bases lay outside the gene matches. The germline CDR1 and CDR2 sequences are SGHRS and YFSETQ. How the authors handled the data: Nucleated cell number was recorded as an estimate derived from reference gene primer amplification. Sequencing used immunoSEQ multiplex PCR; TCRdb keeps in-frame clones, though not all of them. For V, J and clone size, that table is used; D and trimming come from the DNA. The top ten clones hold about 5% of a sample with around 190,000 clones, approximately 81% of them seen once. The origin of this receptor is a woman older than 75 with acute or convalescent COVID-19. Source material: peripheral blood. The chain links TRBV5-1 to TRBJ2-1, with 7 bases aligning to TRBD1. CDR3 bases: TGCGCCAGCAGCGAGACAGGGTCTTCCTACAATGAGCAGTTCTTC. Its protein product is CASSETGSSYNEQFF.